These 10 T cell receptor beta chains originate from one sample sequenced in a study of long-term antiretroviral therapy in people with HIV. Version v3.0 of the immunoSEQ assay ran at survey level. Sequencing was performed with immunoSEQ multiplex PCR; in TCRdb, only in-frame clones are kept and a portion is missing. The sample carries roughly 11,000 clones, about 89% recorded once. Source: unsorted PBMCs, taken 0.2 years before starting antiretroviral therapy. These receptors were taken from a woman in her thirties or forties with HIV.

The V and J genes are TRBV10-3 and TRBJ2-3, with TRBD2 matching over 10 bases. Germline values: CDR1 ENHRY, CDR2 SYGVKD. This CDR3 contains 16 residues. V trimming: 3 bases; J trimming: 5 bases; junction bases outside the gene matches: 8. Here the CDR3 DNA reads TGTGCCATCAGTGAACGGAGCGGGGGGGCCGGAGATACGCAGTATTTT. The encoded protein is CAISERSGGAGDTQYF.

This chain joins TRBV6-5 and TRBJ1-5, with TRBD1 matching over 9 bases. The CDR3 totals 14 residues. The trim removed 6 bases at V and 6 bases at J, leaving 6 bases unmatched. Germline CDR1 reads MNHEY; CDR2 reads SVGAGI. CDR3 region: CASRGTGHGQPQHF. In DNA, the CDR3 is TGTGCCAGCAGAGGGACAGGGCATGGTCAGCCCCAGCATTTT.

The rearrangement joins TRBV6-5 to TRBJ1-3; D gene ambiguous. The CDR3 consists of 15 residues. CDR1 is MNHEY, CDR2 SVGAGI, per germline. V was trimmed by 0 bases and J by 0 bases, leaving 6 bases between them. The CDR3 DNA is TGTGCCAGCAGTTACTCGCCAGGCTCTGGAAACACCATATATTTT. As protein: CASSYSPGSGNTIYF.

CDR3 nucleotides: TGTGCCAGCAGTGACGGGACAGGGGGGCCCGGGGAGCTGTTTTTT. This encodes CASSDGTGGPGELFF. The chain has TRBV6-4 and TRBJ2-2; TRBD1 matches at 11 bases. Per the germline V gene, CDR1 is MRHNA and CDR2 is SNTAGT. The V and J ends lost 2 bases and 6 bases, in that order; junction bases with no gene match: 2. CDR3 length: 15 residues.

V gene TRBV11-2 combines with J gene TRBJ2-3, with D tentatively TRBD1 (6 bases). CDR1 and CDR2 from the germline V gene are SGHAT and FQNNGV. Deletions cut 3 bases from V and 0 bases from J, with 10 bases between. This CDR3 spans 15 amino acids. The CDR3 sequence: CASSLNRASTDTQYF. CDR3 coding DNA: TGTGCCAGCAGCTTGAACAGGGCTAGCACAGATACGCAGTATTTT.

V is TRBV7-9 and J is TRBJ1-4; D is unresolved. Looked up from germline, CDR1 is SEHNR and CDR2 is FQNEAQ (reference sequence). V was cut by 5 bases and J by 4 bases, with 23 bases left in between. The CDR3 spans 18 residues. Written as DNA, the CDR3 is TGTGCCAGCAGCGAGCCACAGTCATGGGGAAATGATAATGAAAAACTGTTTTTT. This gives the protein CASSEPQSWGNDNEKLFF.

The gene calls are TRBV27 and TRBJ1-4, with D unclear. The CDR3 loop spans 13 amino acids. V gave up 6 bases and J gave up 0 bases, with 5 bases separating them. Per the germline V gene, CDR1 is MNHEY and CDR2 is SMNVEV (reference sequence). The CDR3 DNA reads as TGTGCCAGCAGAAATGCAACTAATGAAAAACTGTTTTTT. Protein product: CASRNATNEKLFF.

The chain combines TRBV6-1 with TRBJ2-7, with D perhaps matching TRBD1 or TRBD2 (5 bases each). Germline loops: CDR1 MNHNS, CDR2 SASEGT. Trimming shortened V by 7 bases and J by 0 bases, and 10 bases separated the two germline ends. The CDR3 is made up of 13 amino acids. DNA of the CDR3: TGTGCCAGCAAGGCAGGGAGCTCCTACGAGCAGTACTTC. It is translated as CASKAGSSYEQYF.

This clone was found a few times. The rearrangement joins TRBV19 to TRBJ1-4, with 7 bases aligning to TRBD1. The germline gives CDR1 LNHDA, CDR2 SQIVND (reference sequence). CDR3 size: 13 residues. The J segment lost 11 bases and the V segment lost 4 bases, leaving 7 bases of the junction unmatched. The CDR3 DNA reads TGTGCCAGTAGTACAACAGGGGAACGGAAACTGTTTTTT. This gives the protein CASSTTGERKLFF.

The V and J genes are TRBV18 and TRBJ1-2; D perhaps matches TRBD1 (6 bases). V was trimmed by 4 bases and J by 4 bases, leaving 19 bases between them. CDR1 is KGHSH, CDR2 LQKENI, per germline. The CDR3 length is 16 residues. CDR3 sequence (DNA): TGTGCCAGCTCACAATCTTTGGGGGGCGATGGCTATGGCTACACCTTC. It translates to CASSQSLGGDGYGYTF.